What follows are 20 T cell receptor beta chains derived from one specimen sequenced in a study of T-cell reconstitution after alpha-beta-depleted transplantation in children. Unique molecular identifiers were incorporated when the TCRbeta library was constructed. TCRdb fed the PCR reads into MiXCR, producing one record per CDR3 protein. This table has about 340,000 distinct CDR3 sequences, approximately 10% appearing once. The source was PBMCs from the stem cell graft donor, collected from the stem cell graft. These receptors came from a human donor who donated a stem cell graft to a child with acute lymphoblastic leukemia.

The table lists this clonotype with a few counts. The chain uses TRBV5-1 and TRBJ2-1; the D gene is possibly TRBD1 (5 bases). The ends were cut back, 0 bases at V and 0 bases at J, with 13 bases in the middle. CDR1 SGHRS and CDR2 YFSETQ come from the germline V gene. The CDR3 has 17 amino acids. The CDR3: CASSLETGSSSYNEQFF. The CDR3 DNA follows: TGCGCCAGCAGCTTGGAAACAGGATCGAGCTCCTACAATGAGCAGTTCTTC.

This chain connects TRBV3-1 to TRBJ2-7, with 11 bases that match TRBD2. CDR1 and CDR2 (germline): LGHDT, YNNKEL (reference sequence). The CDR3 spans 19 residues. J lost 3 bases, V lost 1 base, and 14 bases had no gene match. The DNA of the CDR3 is TGTGCCAGCAGCCAAGGAGGGATACTAGCGGGAGCTTCTTACTACGAGCAGTACTTC. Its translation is CASSQGGILAGASYYEQYF.

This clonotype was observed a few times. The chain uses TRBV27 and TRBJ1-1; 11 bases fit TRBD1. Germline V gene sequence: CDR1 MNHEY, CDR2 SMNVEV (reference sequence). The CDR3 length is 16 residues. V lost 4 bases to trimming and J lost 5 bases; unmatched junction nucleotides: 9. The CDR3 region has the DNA TGTGCCAGCAGTTCGGACAGGGGGCGGGGAGGTACTGAAGCTTTCTTT. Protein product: CASSSDRGRGGTEAFF.

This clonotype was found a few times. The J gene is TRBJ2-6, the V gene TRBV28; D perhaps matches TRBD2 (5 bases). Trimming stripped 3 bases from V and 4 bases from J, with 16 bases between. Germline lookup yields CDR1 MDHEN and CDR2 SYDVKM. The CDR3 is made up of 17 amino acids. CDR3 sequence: CASSFGAGGAGANVLTF. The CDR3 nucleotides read TGTGCCAGCAGTTTCGGCGCGGGTGGAGCCGGGGCCAACGTCCTGACTTTC.

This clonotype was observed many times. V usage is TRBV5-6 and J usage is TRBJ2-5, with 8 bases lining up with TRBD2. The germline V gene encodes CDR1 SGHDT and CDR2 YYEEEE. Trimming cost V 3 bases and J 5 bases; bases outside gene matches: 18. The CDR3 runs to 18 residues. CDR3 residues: CASSWWGGQRESSETQYF. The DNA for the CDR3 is TGTGCCAGCAGCTGGTGGGGGGGGCAGCGGGAGAGTTCGGAGACCCAGTACTTC.

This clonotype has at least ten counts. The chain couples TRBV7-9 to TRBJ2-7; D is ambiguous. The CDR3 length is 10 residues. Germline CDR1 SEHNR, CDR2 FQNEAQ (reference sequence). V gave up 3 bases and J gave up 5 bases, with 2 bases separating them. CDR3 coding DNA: TGTGCCAGCAGCTTCGACGAGCAGTACTTC. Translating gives CASSFDEQYF.

CDR3 nucleotides: TGCAGCGTTGCTCCCAGACTAGGCGCCTACGAGCAGTACTTC. This sequence encodes CSVAPRLGAYEQYF. The chain carries TRBV29-1 and TRBJ2-7, with D perhaps matching TRBD2 (6 bases). This CDR3 is built from 14 residues. V was trimmed by 4 bases and J by 2 bases, leaving 15 bases between them. Looked up from germline, CDR1 is SQVTM and CDR2 is ANQGSEA.

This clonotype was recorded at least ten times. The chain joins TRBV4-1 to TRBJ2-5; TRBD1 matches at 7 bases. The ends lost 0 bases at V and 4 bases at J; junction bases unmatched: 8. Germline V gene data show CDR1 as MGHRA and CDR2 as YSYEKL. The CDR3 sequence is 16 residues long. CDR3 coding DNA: TGCGCCAGCAGCCAAGATCTGGCAGGGGGTGGAGAGACCCAGTACTTC. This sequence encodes CASSQDLAGGGETQYF.

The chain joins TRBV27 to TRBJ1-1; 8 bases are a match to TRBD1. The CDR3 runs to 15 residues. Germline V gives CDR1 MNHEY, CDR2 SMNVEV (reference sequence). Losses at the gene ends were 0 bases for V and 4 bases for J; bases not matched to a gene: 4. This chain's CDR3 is CASSLSGQGFTEAFF. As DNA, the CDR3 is TGTGCCAGCAGTTTATCAGGACAGGGATTCACTGAAGCTTTCTTT.

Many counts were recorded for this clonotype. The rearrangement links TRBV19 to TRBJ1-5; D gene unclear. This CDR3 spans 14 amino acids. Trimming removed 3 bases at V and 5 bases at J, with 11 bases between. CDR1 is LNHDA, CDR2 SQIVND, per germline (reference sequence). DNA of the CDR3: TGTGCCAGTAGTATGGAAGGGTCTTATCAGCCCCAGCATTTT. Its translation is CASSMEGSYQPQHF.

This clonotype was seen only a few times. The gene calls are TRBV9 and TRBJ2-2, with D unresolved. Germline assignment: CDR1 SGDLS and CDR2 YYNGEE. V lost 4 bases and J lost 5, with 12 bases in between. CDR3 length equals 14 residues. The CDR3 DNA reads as TGTGCCAGCAGCCAGAACTGGGGAACCGGGGAGCTGTTTTTT. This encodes CASSQNWGTGELFF. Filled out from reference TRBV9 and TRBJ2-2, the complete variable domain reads DSGVTQTPKHLITATGQRVTLRCSPRSGDLSVYWYQQSLDQGLQFLIQYYNGEERAKGNILERFSAQQFPDLHSELNLSSLELGDSALYFCASSQNWGTGELFFGEGSRLTVL.

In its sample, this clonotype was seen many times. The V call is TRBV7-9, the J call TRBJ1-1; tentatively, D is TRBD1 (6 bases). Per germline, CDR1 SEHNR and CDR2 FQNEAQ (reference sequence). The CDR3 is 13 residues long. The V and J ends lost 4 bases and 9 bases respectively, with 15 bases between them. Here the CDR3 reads CASSYQGHGKAFF. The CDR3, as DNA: TGTGCCAGCAGCTACCAGGGACATGGAAAAGCTTTCTTT.

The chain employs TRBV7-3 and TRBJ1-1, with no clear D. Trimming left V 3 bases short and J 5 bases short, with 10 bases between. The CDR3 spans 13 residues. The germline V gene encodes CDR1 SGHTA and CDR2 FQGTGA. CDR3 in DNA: TGTGCCAGCAGCTTTACGGAAGGGACTGAAGCTTTCTTT. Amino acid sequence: CASSFTEGTEAFF.

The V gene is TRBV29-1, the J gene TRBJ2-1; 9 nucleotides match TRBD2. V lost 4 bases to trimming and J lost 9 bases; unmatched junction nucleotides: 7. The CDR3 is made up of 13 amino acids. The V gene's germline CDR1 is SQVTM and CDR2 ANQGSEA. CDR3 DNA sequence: TGCAGCGTTGGGAGGACTAGCGATACTGAGCAGTTCTTC. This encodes CSVGRTSDTEQFF.

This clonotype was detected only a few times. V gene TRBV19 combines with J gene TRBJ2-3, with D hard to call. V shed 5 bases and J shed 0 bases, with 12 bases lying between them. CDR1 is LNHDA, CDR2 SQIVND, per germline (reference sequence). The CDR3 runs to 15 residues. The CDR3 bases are TGTGCCAGTAGTCCCGCGTGGGTTAGCACAGATACGCAGTATTTT. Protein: CASSPAWVSTDTQYF.

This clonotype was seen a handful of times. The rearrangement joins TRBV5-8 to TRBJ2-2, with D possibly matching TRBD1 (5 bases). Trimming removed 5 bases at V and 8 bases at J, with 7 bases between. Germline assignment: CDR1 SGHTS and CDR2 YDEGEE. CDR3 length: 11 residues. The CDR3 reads CASRKGGELFF. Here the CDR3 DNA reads TGTGCCAGCAGGAAGGGGGGGGAGCTGTTTTTT.

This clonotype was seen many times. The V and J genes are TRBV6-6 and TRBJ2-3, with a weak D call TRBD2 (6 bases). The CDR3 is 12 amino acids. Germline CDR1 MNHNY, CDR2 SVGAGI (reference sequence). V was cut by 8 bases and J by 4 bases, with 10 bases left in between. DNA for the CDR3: TGTGCCAGCCGGAGGGGCCCAGATACGCAGTATTTT. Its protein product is CASRRGPDTQYF.

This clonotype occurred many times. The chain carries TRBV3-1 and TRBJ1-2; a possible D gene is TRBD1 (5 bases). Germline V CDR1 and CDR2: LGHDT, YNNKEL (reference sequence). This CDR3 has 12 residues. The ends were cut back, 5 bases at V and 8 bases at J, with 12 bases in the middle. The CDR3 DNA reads TGTGCCAGCAGCGTCGCAGGGTTAGGCTACACCTTC. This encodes CASSVAGLGYTF.

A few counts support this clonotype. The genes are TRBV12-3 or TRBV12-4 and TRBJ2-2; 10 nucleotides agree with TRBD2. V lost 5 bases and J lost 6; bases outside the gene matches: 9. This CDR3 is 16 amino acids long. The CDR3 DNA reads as TGTGCCAGCAGTCCCGGGACTAGCGCCTGGGCCGGGGAGCTGTTTTTT. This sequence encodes CASSPGTSAWAGELFF.

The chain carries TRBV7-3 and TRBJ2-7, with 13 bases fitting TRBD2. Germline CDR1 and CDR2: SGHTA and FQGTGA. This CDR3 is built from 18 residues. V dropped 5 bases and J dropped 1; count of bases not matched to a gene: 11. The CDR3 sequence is CASSARPRTSGRSYEQYF. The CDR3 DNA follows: TGTGCCAGCAGCGCCAGACCGAGGACTAGCGGGAGATCCTACGAGCAGTACTTC. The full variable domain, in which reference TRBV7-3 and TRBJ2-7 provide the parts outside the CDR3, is GAGVSQTPSNKVTEKGKYVELRCDPISGHTALYWYRQSLGQGPEFLIYFQGTGAADDSGLPNDRFFAVRPEGSVSTLKIQRTERGDSAVYLCASSARPRTSGRSYEQYFGPGTRLTVT.